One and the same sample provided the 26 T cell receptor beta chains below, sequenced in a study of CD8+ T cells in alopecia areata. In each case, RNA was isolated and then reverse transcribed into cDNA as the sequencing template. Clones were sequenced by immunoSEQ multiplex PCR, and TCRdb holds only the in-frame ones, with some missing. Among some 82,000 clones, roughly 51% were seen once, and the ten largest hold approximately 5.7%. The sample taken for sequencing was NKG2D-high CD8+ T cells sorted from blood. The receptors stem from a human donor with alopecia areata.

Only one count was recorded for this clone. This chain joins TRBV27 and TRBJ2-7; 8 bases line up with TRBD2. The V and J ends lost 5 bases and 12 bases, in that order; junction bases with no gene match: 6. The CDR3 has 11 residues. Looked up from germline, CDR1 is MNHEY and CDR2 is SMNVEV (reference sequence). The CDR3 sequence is CASSSGGDLYF. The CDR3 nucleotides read TGTGCCAGCAGTAGCGGGGGAGATTTGTACTTC.

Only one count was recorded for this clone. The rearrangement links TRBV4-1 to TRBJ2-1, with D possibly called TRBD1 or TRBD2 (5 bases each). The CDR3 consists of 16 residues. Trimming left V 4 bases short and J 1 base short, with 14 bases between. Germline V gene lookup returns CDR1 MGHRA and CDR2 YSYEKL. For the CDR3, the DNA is TGCGCCAGCAGCCCCCCGGGGACGGCTTCCTACAATGAGCAGTTCTTC. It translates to CASSPPGTASYNEQFF.

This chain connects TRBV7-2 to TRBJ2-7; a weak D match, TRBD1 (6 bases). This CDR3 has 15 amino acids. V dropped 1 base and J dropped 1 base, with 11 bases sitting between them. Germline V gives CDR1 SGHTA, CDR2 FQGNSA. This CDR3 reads CASSLGQVPSYEQYF. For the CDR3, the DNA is TGTGCCAGCAGCTTAGGACAGGTCCCGTCCTACGAGCAGTACTTC.

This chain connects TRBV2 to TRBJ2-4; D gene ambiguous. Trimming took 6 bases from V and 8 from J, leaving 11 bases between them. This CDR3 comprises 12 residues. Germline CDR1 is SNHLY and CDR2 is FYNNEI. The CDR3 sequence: CASSAPMDIQYF. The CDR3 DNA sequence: TGTGCCAGCAGCGCACCCATGGACATTCAGTACTTC.

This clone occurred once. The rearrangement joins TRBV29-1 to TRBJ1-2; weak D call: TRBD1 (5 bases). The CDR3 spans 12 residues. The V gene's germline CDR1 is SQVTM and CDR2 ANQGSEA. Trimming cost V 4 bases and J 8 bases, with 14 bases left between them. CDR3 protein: CSVGGGVHGYTF. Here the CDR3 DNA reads TGCAGCGTTGGAGGAGGGGTACACGGCTACACCTTC.

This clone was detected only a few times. DNA of the CDR3: TGTGCCAGCAGCTTTGTGTGGTTGGAGACCCAGTACTTC. Its protein product is CASSFVWLETQYF. This chain uses TRBV11-2 with TRBJ2-5; D uncertain. CDR1 SGHAT and CDR2 FQNNGV come from the germline V gene. This CDR3 comprises 13 residues. V was cut by 3 bases and J by 5 bases, with 10 bases left in between.

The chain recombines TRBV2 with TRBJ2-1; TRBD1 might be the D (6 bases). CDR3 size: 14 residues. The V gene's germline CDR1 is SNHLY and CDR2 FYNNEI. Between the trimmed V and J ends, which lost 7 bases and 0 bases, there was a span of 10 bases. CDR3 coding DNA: TGTGCCAGCATTGTGGACAGCTCCTACAATGAGCAGTTCTTC. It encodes CASIVDSSYNEQFF.

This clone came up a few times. The CDR3 DNA follows: TGTGCCAGCAGCAGTAGAGGGGAGACCCAGTACTTC. Its protein is CASSSRGETQYF. The chain joins TRBV7-8 to TRBJ2-5; possible D gene TRBD2, 5 bases. This CDR3 has 12 amino acids. Germline V lookup: CDR1 SGHVS, CDR2 FQNEAQ. V lost 5 bases to trimming and J lost 5 bases, with 9 bases between them.

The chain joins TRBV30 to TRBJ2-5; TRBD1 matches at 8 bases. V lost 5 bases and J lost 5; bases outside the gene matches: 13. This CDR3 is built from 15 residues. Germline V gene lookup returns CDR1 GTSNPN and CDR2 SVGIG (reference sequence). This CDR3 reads CAWAWTGLLGETQYF. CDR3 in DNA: TGTGCCTGGGCCTGGACAGGGCTCTTAGGGGAGACCCAGTACTTC.

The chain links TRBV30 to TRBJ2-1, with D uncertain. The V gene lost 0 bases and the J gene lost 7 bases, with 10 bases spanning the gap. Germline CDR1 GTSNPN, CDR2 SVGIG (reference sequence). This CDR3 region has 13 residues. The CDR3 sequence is CAWSVIIRNEQFF. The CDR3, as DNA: TGTGCCTGGAGTGTAATTATCCGGAATGAGCAGTTCTTC.

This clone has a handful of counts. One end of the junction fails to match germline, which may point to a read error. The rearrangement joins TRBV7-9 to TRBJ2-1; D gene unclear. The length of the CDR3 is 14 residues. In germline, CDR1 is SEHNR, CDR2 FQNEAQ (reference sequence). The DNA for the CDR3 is TGTGCCAGCAGCCCTAGTAGAGGATACAGTGAGCAGTTCTTC. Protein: CASSPSRGYSEQFF.

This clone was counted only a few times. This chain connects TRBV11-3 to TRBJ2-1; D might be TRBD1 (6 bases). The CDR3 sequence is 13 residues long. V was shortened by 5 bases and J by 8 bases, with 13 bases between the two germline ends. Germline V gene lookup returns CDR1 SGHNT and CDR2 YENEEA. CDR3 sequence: CASSVMGADEQFF. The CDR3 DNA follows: TGTGCCAGCAGCGTCATGGGGGCGGATGAGCAGTTCTTC.

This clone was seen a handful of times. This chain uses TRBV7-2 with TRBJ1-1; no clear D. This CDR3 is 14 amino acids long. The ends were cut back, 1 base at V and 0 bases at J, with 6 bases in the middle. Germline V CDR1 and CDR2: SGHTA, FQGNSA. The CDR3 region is CASSLDSMNTEAFF. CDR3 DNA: TGTGCCAGCAGCTTAGACAGCATGAACACTGAAGCTTTCTTT.

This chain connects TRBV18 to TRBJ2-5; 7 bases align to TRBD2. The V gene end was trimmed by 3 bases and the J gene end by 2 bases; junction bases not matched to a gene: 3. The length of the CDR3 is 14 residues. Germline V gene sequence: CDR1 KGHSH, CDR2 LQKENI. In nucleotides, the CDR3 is TGTGCCAGCTCACCTGGGACTACACAAGAGACCCAGTACTTC. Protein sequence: CASSPGTTQETQYF. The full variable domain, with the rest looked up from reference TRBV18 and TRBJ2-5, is NAGVMQNPRHLVRRRGQEARLRCSPMKGHSHVYWYRQLPEEGLKFMVYLQKENIIDESGMPKERFSAEFPKEGPSILRIQQVVRGDSAAYFCASSPGTTQETQYFGPGTRLLVL.

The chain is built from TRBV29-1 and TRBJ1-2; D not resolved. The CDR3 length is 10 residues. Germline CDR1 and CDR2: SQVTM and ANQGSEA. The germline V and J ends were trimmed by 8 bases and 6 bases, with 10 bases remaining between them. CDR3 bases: TGCAGCTTCACAGCCCATGGCTACACCTTC. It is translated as CSFTAHGYTF.

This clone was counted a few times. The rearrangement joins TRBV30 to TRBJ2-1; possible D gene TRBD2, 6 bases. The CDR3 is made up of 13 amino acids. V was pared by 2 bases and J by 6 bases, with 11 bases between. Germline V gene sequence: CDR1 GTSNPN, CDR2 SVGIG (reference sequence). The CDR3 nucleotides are TGTGCCTGGAGTCCCCGGGACTTCAATGAGCAGTTCTTC. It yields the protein CAWSPRDFNEQFF.

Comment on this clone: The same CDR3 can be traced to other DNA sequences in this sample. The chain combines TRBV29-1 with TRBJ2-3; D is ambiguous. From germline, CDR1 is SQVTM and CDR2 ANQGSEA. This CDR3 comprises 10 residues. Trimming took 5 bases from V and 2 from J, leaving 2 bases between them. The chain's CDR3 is CSVSTDTQYF. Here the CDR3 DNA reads TGCAGCGTTTCCACAGATACGCAGTATTTT.

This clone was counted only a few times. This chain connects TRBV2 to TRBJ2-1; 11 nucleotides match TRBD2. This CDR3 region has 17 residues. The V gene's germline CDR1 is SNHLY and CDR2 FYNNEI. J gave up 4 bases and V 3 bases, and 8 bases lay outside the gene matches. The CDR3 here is CASSDPTSGGLYNEQFF. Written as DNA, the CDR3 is TGTGCCAGCAGTGACCCAACTAGCGGGGGATTGTACAATGAGCAGTTCTTC.

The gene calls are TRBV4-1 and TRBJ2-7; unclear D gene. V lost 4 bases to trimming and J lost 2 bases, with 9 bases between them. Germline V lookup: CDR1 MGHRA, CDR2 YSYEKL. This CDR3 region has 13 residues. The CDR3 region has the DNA TGCGCCAGCAGCCGGGCAACGACCTACGAGCAGTACTTC. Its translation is CASSRATTYEQYF.

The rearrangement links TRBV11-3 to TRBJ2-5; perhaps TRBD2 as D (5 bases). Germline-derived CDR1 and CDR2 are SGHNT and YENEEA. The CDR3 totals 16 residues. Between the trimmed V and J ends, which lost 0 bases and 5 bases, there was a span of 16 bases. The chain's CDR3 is CASSLDRSARGETQYF. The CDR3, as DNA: TGTGCCAGCAGCTTAGATCGGTCCGCCCGCGGGGAGACCCAGTACTTC.

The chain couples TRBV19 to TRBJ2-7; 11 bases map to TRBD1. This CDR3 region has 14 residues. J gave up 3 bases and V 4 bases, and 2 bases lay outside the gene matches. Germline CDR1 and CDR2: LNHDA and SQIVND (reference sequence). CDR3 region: CASSTGTGGYEQYF. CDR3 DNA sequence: TGTGCCAGTAGTACCGGGACAGGGGGCTACGAGCAGTACTTC.

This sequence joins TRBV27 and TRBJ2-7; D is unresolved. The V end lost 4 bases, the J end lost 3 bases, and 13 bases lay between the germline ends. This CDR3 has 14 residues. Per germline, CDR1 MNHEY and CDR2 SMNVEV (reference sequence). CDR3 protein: CASSSGNTIYEQYF. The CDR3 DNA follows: TGTGCCAGCAGTTCCGGAAACACAATCTACGAGCAGTACTTC.

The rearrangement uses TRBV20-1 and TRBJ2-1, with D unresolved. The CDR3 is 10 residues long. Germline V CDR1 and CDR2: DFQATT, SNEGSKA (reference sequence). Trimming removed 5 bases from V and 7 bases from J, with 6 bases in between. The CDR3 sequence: CSAQANEQFF. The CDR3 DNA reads TGCAGTGCTCAAGCTAATGAGCAGTTCTTC.

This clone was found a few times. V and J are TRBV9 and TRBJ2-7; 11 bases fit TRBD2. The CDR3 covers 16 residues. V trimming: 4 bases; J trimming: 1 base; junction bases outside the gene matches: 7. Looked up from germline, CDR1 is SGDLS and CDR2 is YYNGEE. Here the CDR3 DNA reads TGTGCCAGCAGCACCCCCCTAGCGGGAGGTTCCTACGAGCAGTACTTC. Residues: CASSTPLAGGSYEQYF.

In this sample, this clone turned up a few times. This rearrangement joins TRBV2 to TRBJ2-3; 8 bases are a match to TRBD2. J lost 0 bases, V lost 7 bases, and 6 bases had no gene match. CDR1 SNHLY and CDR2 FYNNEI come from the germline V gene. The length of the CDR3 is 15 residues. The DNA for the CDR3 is TGTGCCAGCAAGGTCGAGCGGGAGAGCACAGATACGCAGTATTTT. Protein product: CASKVERESTDTQYF. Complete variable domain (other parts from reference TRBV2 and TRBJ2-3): EPEVTQTPSHQVTQMGQEVILRCVPISNHLYFYWYRQILGQKVEFLVSFYNNEISEKSEIFDDQFSVERPDGSNFTLKIRSTKLEDSAMYFCASKVERESTDTQYFGPGTRLTVL.

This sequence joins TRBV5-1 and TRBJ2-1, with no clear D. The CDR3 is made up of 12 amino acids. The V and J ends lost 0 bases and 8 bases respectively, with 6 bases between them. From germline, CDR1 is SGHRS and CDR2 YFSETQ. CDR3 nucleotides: TGCGCCAGCAGCTTGGATCGGTATGAGCAGTTCTTC. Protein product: CASSLDRYEQFF.